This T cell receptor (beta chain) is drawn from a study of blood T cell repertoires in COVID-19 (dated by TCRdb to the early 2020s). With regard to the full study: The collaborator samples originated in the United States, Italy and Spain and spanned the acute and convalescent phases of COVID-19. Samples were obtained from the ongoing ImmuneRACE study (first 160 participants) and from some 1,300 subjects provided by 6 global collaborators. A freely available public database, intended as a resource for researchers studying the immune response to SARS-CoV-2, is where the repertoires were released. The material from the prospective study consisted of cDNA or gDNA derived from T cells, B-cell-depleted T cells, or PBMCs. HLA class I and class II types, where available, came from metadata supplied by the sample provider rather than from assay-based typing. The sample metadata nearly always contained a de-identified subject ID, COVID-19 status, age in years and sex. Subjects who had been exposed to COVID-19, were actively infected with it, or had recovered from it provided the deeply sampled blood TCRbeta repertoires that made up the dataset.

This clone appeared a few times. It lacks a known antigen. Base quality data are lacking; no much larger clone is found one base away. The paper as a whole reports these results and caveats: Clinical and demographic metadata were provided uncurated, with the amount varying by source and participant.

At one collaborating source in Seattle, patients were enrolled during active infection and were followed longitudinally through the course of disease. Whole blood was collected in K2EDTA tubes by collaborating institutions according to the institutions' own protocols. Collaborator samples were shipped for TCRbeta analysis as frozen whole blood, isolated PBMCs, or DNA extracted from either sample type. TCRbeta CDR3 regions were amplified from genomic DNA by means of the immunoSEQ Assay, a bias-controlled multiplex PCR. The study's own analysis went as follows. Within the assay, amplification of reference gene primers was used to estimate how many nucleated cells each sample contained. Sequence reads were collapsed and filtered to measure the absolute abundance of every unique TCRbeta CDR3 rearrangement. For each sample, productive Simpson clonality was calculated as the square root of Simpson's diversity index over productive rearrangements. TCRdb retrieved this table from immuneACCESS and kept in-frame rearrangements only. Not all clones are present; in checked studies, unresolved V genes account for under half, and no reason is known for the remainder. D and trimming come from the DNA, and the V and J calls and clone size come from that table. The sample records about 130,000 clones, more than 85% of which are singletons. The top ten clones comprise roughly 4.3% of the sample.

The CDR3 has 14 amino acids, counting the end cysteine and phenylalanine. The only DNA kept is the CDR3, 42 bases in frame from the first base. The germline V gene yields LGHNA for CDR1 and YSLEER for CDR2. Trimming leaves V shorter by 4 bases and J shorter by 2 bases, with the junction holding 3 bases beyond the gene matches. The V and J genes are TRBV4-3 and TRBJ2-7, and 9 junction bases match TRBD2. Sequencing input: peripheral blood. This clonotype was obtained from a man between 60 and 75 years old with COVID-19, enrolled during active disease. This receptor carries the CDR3 CASSLSGGPYEQYF. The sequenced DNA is TGCGCCAGCAGCCTTAGCGGGGGACCCTACGAGCAGTACTTC.